Listed here are 22 T cell receptor beta chains from one sample, sequenced in a study of molecular identifiers for immune sequencing clone quantification. MiXCR, applied by TCRdb to the PCR reads, yields one record per CDR3 protein. The repertoire has about 640,000 distinct CDR3 sequences, around 20% of them found once; the top ten carry roughly 0.83%. Sequenced input: naive CD8+ T cells from blood, with Jurkat cell RNA spiked in. Described subset: FACS-sorted CD8+CD4-CCR7+CD45RA+ naive T cells. The source is a human donor in good health. Some libraries in this study had Jurkat cell RNA spiked in.

This clonotype was detected a few times. The chain has TRBV10-1 and TRBJ1-1; perhaps TRBD1 as D (6 bases). The CDR3 is 13 amino acids. Germline V gene lookup returns CDR1 WNHNN and CDR2 SYGVQD (reference sequence). The V end was cut by 8 bases, the J end by 1 base, with 11 bases between. The CDR3 region has the DNA TGCGCCAGCTGGGCGGGGGCGAACACTGAAGCTTTCTTT. This translates into CASWAGANTEAFF.

A few counts support this clonotype. One end of the junction does not line up with germline, which may come from a read error. CDR3 in amino acids: CASSSSGTAGKELFF. CDR3 coding DNA: TGTGCCAGCAGCTCCTCCGGGACGGCCGGAAAGGAGCTGTTTTTT. The chain joins TRBV5-3 to TRBJ2-2; D could derive from TRBD1 or TRBD2 (5 bases each). TRBV5-3 qualifies as an ORF whose function is uncertain. There are 15 residues in the CDR3.

On this clonotype itself: This clone may be a read error of a much larger clone one base away. The V call is TRBV12-3 or TRBV12-4, the J call TRBJ1-1, with D possibly TRBD1 on 6 matching bases. The CDR3 sequence is 13 residues long. CDR3 region: CASNGDMNTDAFF. The CDR3, as DNA: TGTGCCAGCAACGGGGACATGAACACTGACGCTTTCTTT.

V usage is TRBV6-2 or TRBV6-3 and J usage is TRBJ2-7; TRBD1 or TRBD2 may be the D gene (5 bases each). V was cut by 1 base and J by 2 bases, with 9 bases left in between. The CDR3 covers 14 residues. In germline, CDR1 is MNHEY, CDR2 SVGEGT. CDR3 DNA: TGTGCCAGCAGTTACTTCGGGACCACCTACGAGCAGTACTTC. Amino acid sequence: CASSYFGTTYEQYF.

In this sample, this clonotype turned up many times. The rearrangement links TRBV21-1 to TRBJ1-5. TRBV21-1 is termed a pseudogene. The length of the CDR3 is 14 residues. CDR3 in amino acids: CASSPITDNQPQHF. The CDR3 region has the DNA TGTGCCAGCAGCCCGATCACTGACAATCAGCCCCAGCATTTT.

This clonotype was seen a handful of times. V gene TRBV27 combines with J gene TRBJ2-2; maybe TRBD1 (6 bases). Trimming left V 3 bases short and J 4 bases short, with 12 bases between. The CDR3 sequence is 15 residues long. The germline gives CDR1 MNHEY, CDR2 SMNVEV (reference sequence). In DNA form, the CDR3 reads TGTGCCAGCAGTTTCTCCAGGGGCGGCACCGGGGAGCTGTTTTTT. Amino acid sequence: CASSFSRGGTGELFF.

For this clonotype: Possible read error: a much larger clone is one base away. The V call is TRBV11-2, the J call TRBJ2-1, with TRBD1 matching over 7 bases. The CDR3 totals 14 residues. V lost 5 bases and J lost 10; bases outside the gene matches: 11. Germline CDR1 SGHAT, CDR2 FQNNGV. CDR3 loop: CASSTRQGHIEQFF. The CDR3 bases are TGTGCCAGCAGCACAAGACAGGGCCACATCGAGCAGTTCTTC.

As for this clonotype: A much larger clone differs from this one at a single base, so this may be a read error. The rearrangement uses TRBV6-2 or TRBV6-3 and TRBJ2-7; D unresolved. CDR1 and CDR2 from the germline V gene are MNHEY and SVGEGT. Trimming left V 5 bases short and J 2 bases short, with 13 bases between. The length of the CDR3 is 14 residues. The chain's CDR3 is CASSTQSAPYEQYF. The DNA of the CDR3 is TGTGCCAGCAGTACCCAATCCGCACCCTACGAGCAGTACTTC.

This clonotype was counted many times. The chain combines TRBV29-1 with TRBJ2-1; D could derive from TRBD1 or TRBD2 (5 bases each). The CDR3 covers 15 residues. The germline CDR1 and CDR2 sequences are SQVTM and ANQGSEA. Trimming cost V 0 bases and J 0 bases, with 9 bases left between them. DNA of the CDR3: TGCAGCGTTGAAGACCCCGGGACCTCCTACAATGAGCAGTTCTTC. Translated, it gives CSVEDPGTSYNEQFF.

Remarks on this clonotype: Being one base from a much bigger clone, this may be a read error. The chain combines TRBV19 with TRBJ1-5; the D gene is possibly TRBD1 (5 bases). Germline CDR1 LNHDA, CDR2 SQIVND (reference sequence). This CDR3 has 16 amino acids. CDR3 region: CARSPDSYYSNQPQHF. The CDR3 DNA sequence: TGTGCCCGTAGTCCCGACAGCTACTATAGCAATCAGCCCCAGCATTTT.

As concerns this clonotype: A much larger clonotype is one base distant, so this may be a read error. The V call is TRBV7-6, the J call TRBJ1-1; 7 nucleotides line up with TRBD1. The CDR3 runs to 13 residues. CDR1 SGHVS and CDR2 FNYEAQ come from the germline V gene. The V and J ends lost 5 bases and 4 bases, in that order; junction bases with no gene match: 4. CDR3 in DNA: TGTGCCAGCAGCCCCAAGGGGGCCACTGAAGCTTTCTTT. This encodes CASSPKGATEAFF.

This clonotype showed up many times. CDR3 protein: CASSQISGAYEQYF. The CDR3 coding sequence is TGCGCCAGCAGCCAAATATCCGGGGCCTACGAGCAGTACTTC. V is TRBV4-3 and J is TRBJ2-7, with D possibly matching TRBD2 (5 bases). Germline V gives CDR1 LGHNA, CDR2 YSLEER. V lost 2 bases, J lost 2 bases, and 10 bases lay in between. The CDR3 is 14 amino acids.

This clonotype was seen at least ten times. The V gene is TRBV6-6, the J gene TRBJ2-3, with TRBD2 identical over 10 bases. Germline CDR1 reads MNHNY; CDR2 reads SVGAGI (reference sequence). The CDR3 sequence is 17 residues long. Trimming cost V 1 base and J 4 bases; bases outside gene matches: 8. CDR3 sequence reads: CASSYYGSGGAPDTQYF. DNA for the CDR3: TGTGCCAGCAGTTACTATGGAAGCGGGGGGGCCCCAGATACGCAGTATTTT.

In this sample, this clonotype turned up a few times. It may be a read error: a sequence one base away is much more abundant. The chain combines TRBV6-2 or TRBV6-3 with TRBJ2-2, with TRBD2 identical over 8 bases. V trimming: 8 bases; J trimming: 5 bases; junction bases outside the gene matches: 13. The germline V gene encodes CDR1 MNHEY and CDR2 SVGEGT. CDR3 length: 16 amino acids. The CDR3, as DNA: TGTGCCAGCGGTGGGGGACTAGTAGGAGATACCGGGGAGCTGTTTTTT. Amino acids: CASGGGLVGDTGELFF.

This clonotype appeared a few times. The V and J genes are TRBV12-3 or TRBV12-4 and TRBJ2-1; D may be TRBD1 (5 bases). Trimming removed 5 bases from V and 6 bases from J, with 8 bases in between. This CDR3 comprises 12 residues. The CDR3 spells CASSDSINEQFF. In nucleotides, the CDR3 is TGTGCCAGCAGTGACAGCATCAATGAGCAGTTCTTC.

This clonotype has at least ten counts. The rearrangement links TRBV27 to TRBJ1-6; no clear D. CDR1 and CDR2 from the germline V gene are MNHEY and SMNVEV (reference sequence). V lost 3 bases and J 0 bases, leaving 9 bases between the germline ends. CDR3 length: 16 amino acids. CDR3 nucleotides: TGTGCCAGCAGTTTTCAGTCGAGCTCCTATAATTCACCCCTCCACTTT. It yields the protein CASSFQSSSYNSPLHF.

This clonotype was detected a few times. The chain employs TRBV4-1 and TRBJ1-1, with 7 positions matching TRBD1. V dropped 3 bases and J dropped 0; count of bases not matched to a gene: 4. This CDR3 spans 15 amino acids. Per germline, CDR1 MGHRA and CDR2 YSYEKL. Written as DNA, the CDR3 is TGCGCCAGCAGCCATGATGGGACAGTGAACACTGAAGCTTTCTTT. Its translation is CASSHDGTVNTEAFF.

The rearrangement links TRBV20-1 to TRBJ2-1, with 8 bases fitting TRBD2. V lost 2 bases and J lost 4; bases outside the gene matches: 10. The CDR3 contains 16 residues. Germline V gene data show CDR1 as DFQATT and CDR2 as SNEGSKA (reference sequence). The CDR3 nucleotides are TGCAGTGCTAGAAAGTTCGGGGGGGACTTTTACAATGAGCAGTTCTTC. Residues: CSARKFGGDFYNEQFF.

As for this clonotype: The junction shows a germline mismatch at one end, possibly a read error. The V call is TRBV4-1, the J call TRBJ1-1, with 9 bases matching TRBD1. Germline V gene lookup returns CDR1 MGHRA and CDR2 YSYEKL. There are 15 residues in the CDR3. CDR3 coding DNA: TGCGCCGGCAGCCAACGGACAGGGGAGAACACTGAAGCTTTCTTT. Its protein product is CAGSQRTGENTEAFF.

This clonotype came up a few times. This chain links TRBV24-1 with TRBJ2-7; TRBD2 matches at 11 bases. The CDR3 runs 15 residues. Germline values: CDR1 KGHDR, CDR2 SFDVKD. V dropped 5 bases and J dropped 5; count of bases not matched to a gene: 7. CDR3 DNA: TGTGCCACCAGTGCTCTAGCGGGAGGTAAAGACGAGCAGTACTTC. It codes for CATSALAGGKDEQYF.

This clonotype was counted ten times or more. The chain carries TRBV30 and TRBJ2-3, with TRBD2 matching 8 bases. Looked up from germline, CDR1 is GTSNPN and CDR2 is SVGIG (reference sequence). The CDR3 runs 16 residues. V shed 3 bases, J shed 4 bases, and the junction held 12 bases outside the gene matches. CDR3 protein: CAWSIEAGAWADTQYF. The CDR3 nucleotides are TGTGCCTGGAGCATCGAAGCGGGAGCTTGGGCAGATACGCAGTATTTT.

This clonotype showed up many times. This sequence joins TRBV27 and TRBJ1-5; D is perhaps TRBD1 (6 bases). V lost 8 bases and J 4 bases, leaving 9 bases between the germline ends. CDR3 length equals 12 residues. The germline CDR1 and CDR2 sequences are MNHEY and SMNVEV (reference sequence). The CDR3 reads CASRTANQPQHF. The CDR3 region has the DNA TGTGCCAGCCGGACAGCTAATCAGCCCCAGCATTTT.